The entry below describes one T cell receptor (beta chain). Its antigen is unidentified. Profiling relied on immunoSEQ multiplex PCR, and the TCRdb table lists in-frame clones only, not all of them. In the table there are 24,000 or so clones, around 78% of which are singletons. This sample is drawn from a study of graft-versus-host responses after intestinal transplantation. Trimming took off 4 bases at V and 0 bases at J, with 10 bases between the two ends. This CDR3 is built from 16 residues. CDR1 and CDR2 (germline): KGHSH, LQKENI. General study findings and limits: In patients with graft-donor T cell macrochimerism, allograft graft-versus-host to host-versus-graft clonal ratios were high. Early declines in HvG clones that occurred post-transplant were associated with peak circulating GvH clone levels.

The chain joins TRBV18 to TRBJ2-6, with a tentative D call TRBD1 (5 bases). The receptor's source is a human patient who received an intestinal transplant, so some T cells may come from the graft donor. The sequencing here drew on PBMCs, taken approximately four weeks after intestinal transplant. The CDR3 loop is CASSRTDSSGANVLTF. The DNA for the CDR3 is TGTGCCAGCTCACGCACTGACAGCTCTGGGGCCAACGTCCTGACTTTC.